The rows below give T cell receptor beta chains drawn from one sample of a study of beta chain features in type 1 diabetes. The data were produced by immunoSEQ multiplex PCR, yet TCRdb's version contains in-frame clones alone and is incomplete. The data show 250,000 to 350,000 clones, roughly an eighth seen once. Material: naive CD4+ T cells from blood. The receptors were gathered from a man in his thirties or forties with type 1 diabetes. Both conserved end residues are part of each CDR3. The D gene is left open where the match is weak. Clone size is given for some rows only: seen once, a few or many times, or a class if the clone is expanded.

cdr3_nt cdr3_aa j_call v_call clone_size d_call
TGTGCCATCAGTGAGTCTACGATAGGGGGCGGCTACACCTTC CAISESTIGGGYTF TRBJ1-2 TRBV10-3 - TRBD1
TGCGCCAGCAGCTTGGTAGCGGGAGTTAACGAGCAGTACTTC CASSLVAGVNEQYF TRBJ2-7 TRBV5-1 - TRBD2
TGTGCCAGCAGGCCAGGGGCCGTTAGCAATCAGCCCCAGCATTTT CASRPGAVSNQPQHF TRBJ1-5 TRBV27 few -
TGTGCCAGCAGTTACGGGGGGGGAAACACCGGGGAGCTGTTTTTT CASSYGGGNTGELFF TRBJ2-2 TRBV6-6 - TRBD2
TGTGCCAGCAGACTACACACGACAGGGCGTCGTGGCTACACCTTC CASRLHTTGRRGYTF TRBJ1-2 TRBV6-5 few TRBD1
TGTGCCAGCAGTGGATCAACAGGGGATGCTTTCTTT CASSGSTGDAFF TRBJ1-1 TRBV7-3 few TRBD1
TGTGCCAGCAGCCGGGACGGGGGATCGGATACGCAGTATTTT CASSRDGGSDTQYF TRBJ2-3 TRBV4-2 - -
TGTGCCAGTAGCGGGAGGGCCACGCTCGCAGATACGCAGTATTTT CASSGRATLADTQYF TRBJ2-3 TRBV19 - TRBD2
TGTGCCAGTAGAAGGGACAGGGGCAATCAGCCCCAGCATTTT CASRRDRGNQPQHF TRBJ1-5 TRBV19 - TRBD1
TGTGCCAGCAGCTTGGCTTCGGGTTACTCCTACGAGCAGTACTTC CASSLASGYSYEQYF TRBJ2-7 TRBV5-6 - -
TGTGCCAGCAGTGAAGCTGGTCATAACAGGGGGCACGGCTACACCTTC CASSEAGHNRGHGYTF TRBJ1-2 TRBV2 few TRBD1
TGCGCCAGCAGCCAAGTGGGGACTAGCGGGAGTAATGAGCAGTTCTTC CASSQVGTSGSNEQFF TRBJ2-1 TRBV4-1 few TRBD2
TGTGCCAGCTCACCACAGGCACAGAGCATGAACACTGAAGCTTTCTTT CASSPQAQSMNTEAFF TRBJ1-1 TRBV18 few -
TGTGCCAGCAGCTTAGGGTGGGGCATCACAGATACGCAGTATTTT CASSLGWGITDTQYF TRBJ2-3 TRBV11-2 few -
TGTGCCAGCAGCTCCCCGGGACTAGTAAATGAGCAGTTCTTC CASSSPGLVNEQFF TRBJ2-1 TRBV7-2 - TRBD2
TGTGCCAGCAGTAGCACTAGCGGGGCTAGCACAGATACGCAGTATTTT CASSSTSGASTDTQYF TRBJ2-3 TRBV25-1 - TRBD2
TGTGCCAGCAACACGAACGGGGGGAGGGACATTCAGTACTTC CASNTNGGRDIQYF TRBJ2-4 TRBV2 few TRBD2
TGTGCCAGCAGCCAGGGACTAGCGGGAGTGGGTGAGCAGTTCTTC CASSQGLAGVGEQFF TRBJ2-1 TRBV7-3 - TRBD2
TGTGCCAGCTCCACCACAGGGACCACTGAAGCTTTCTTT CASSTTGTTEAFF TRBJ1-1 TRBV18 - -
TGTGCCAGCAGCTCCTCCGGGACAGTAAATGAAAAACTGTTTTTT CASSSSGTVNEKLFF TRBJ1-4 TRBV7-2 few TRBD1
TGTGCCAGCAGCTCGACAGGGTTTGACGCAGATACGCAGTATTTT CASSSTGFDADTQYF TRBJ2-3 TRBV7-9 few TRBD1
TGCGCCAGCACTGAGACAGGGGGGACGGAGACCCAGTACTTC CASTETGGTETQYF TRBJ2-5 TRBV23-1 few TRBD1
TGCGCCAGCAGCCCAGGGCACGGCAATCAGCCCCAGCATTTT CASSPGHGNQPQHF TRBJ1-5 TRBV5-1 - -
TGCGCCAGCAGCCAAGACTCCGGGACAGGGATTTCCTACGAGCAGTACTTC CASSQDSGTGISYEQYF TRBJ2-7 TRBV4-1 - TRBD1
TGTGCCAGCAGCCCCACACCGGGACAGGTCCTACGTGTGCAGTACTTC CASSPTPGQVLRVQYF TRBJ2-7 TRBV4-2 few TRBD1
TGTGCCAGTAGGCCGGACAGGGTTTCCACTGAAGCTTTCTTT CASRPDRVSTEAFF TRBJ1-1 TRBV19 few TRBD1
TGTGCCAGCAGCAGGGAGGGGACTTCCTCCTACGAGCAGTACTTC CASSREGTSSYEQYF TRBJ2-7 TRBV2 - TRBD2
TGTGCCAGCTCACGGGAGGGAGGCTCGCCTTCCGAGCAGTACTTC CASSREGGSPSEQYF TRBJ2-7 TRBV18 - TRBD2
TGTGCCCCCTACTGCGGAGGGGGCCCAGATACGCAGTATTTT CAPYCGGGPDTQYF TRBJ2-3 TRBV9 few -
TGTGCCACCGGTTCAGGGGGCGTCGAAGCTTTCTTT CATGSGGVEAFF TRBJ1-1 TRBV15 - TRBD1
TGTGCCAGCAGCGAGGGCGCTGGCTATGGCTACACCTTC CASSEGAGYGYTF TRBJ1-2 TRBV7-3 - -
TGTGCCAGCAGCTTAGGACAGGGATCCTACAATGAGCAGTTCTTC CASSLGQGSYNEQFF TRBJ2-1 TRBV7-9 - TRBD1
TGTGCCAGCATCGCGGGAGTCCGGCAAGAGACCCAGTACTTC CASIAGVRQETQYF TRBJ2-5 TRBV2 - TRBD2
TGCGCCAGCAGCTTGGAGACAAAGAACACTGAAGCTTTCTTT CASSLETKNTEAFF TRBJ1-1 TRBV5-1 few -
TGTGCCAGCAGTCCCCTGGCTAGCGGGAGAGACTACAATGAGCAGTTCTTC CASSPLASGRDYNEQFF TRBJ2-1 TRBV27 - TRBD2
TGCAGCGTTCCGGGACTTAGCACAGATACGCAGTATTTT CSVPGLSTDTQYF TRBJ2-3 TRBV29-1 few -
TGCAGCGCCCGGGACAGGGGGCCCATTCTCTCCTACAATGAGCAGTTCTTC CSARDRGPILSYNEQFF TRBJ2-1 TRBV29-1 few TRBD1
TGTGCCAGCAGCTCACCCGGGACAGGGGGCCATGAGCAGTACTTC CASSSPGTGGHEQYF TRBJ2-7 TRBV7-6 - TRBD1
TGCGCCAGCAGCGTTTCAGGGGCCACAGATACGCAGTATTTT CASSVSGATDTQYF TRBJ2-3 TRBV5-1 - -
TGTGCCAGCAGCTTTAGTCCGCCAGGAAGCTACGAGCAGTACTTC CASSFSPPGSYEQYF TRBJ2-7 TRBV7-2 few -